The sequence of this TCR beta chain was determined in a study of shared T cell receptors in the human thymus. The V gene lost 7 bases and the J gene lost 5 bases, with 15 bases spanning the gap. This CDR3 has 14 residues. Germline loops: CDR1 MNHEY, CDR2 SMNVEV (reference sequence). The protocol was immunoSEQ multiplex PCR, while the TCRdb copy is restricted to in-frame clones and leaves out a portion. Of about 660,000 clones listed, approximately 88% were seen once; the top ten hold around 0.01%. This sample also belongs to another study, concerning human thymus T cells. From that study: Infants, healthy and Finnish, who were having corrective surgery for congenital heart defects served as donors.

The chain uses TRBV27 and TRBJ2-1, with D uncertain. Sequencing used thymocytes. The sequence was obtained from a boy in the first two years of life with a congenital heart defect. The CDR3 spells CASTPAPGDNEQFF. The CDR3 DNA is TGTGCCAGCACCCCTGCCCCCGGAGACAATGAGCAGTTCTTC.